The T cell receptor beta chain described here comes from a study of T cell changes during pregnancy in multiple sclerosis. Generated by immunoSEQ multiplex PCR, the TCRdb table keeps only in-frame clones and is missing some. The data show about 39,000 clones, roughly 93% seen once. Trimming shortened V by 4 bases and J by 2 bases, and 16 bases separated the two germline ends. Per the germline V gene, CDR1 is SGHRS and CDR2 is YFSETQ. CDR3 length: 16 residues. The origin of this receptor is a female donor with multiple sclerosis, enrolled in a pregnancy study. The source was CD4+ T cells from peripheral blood mononuclear cells, collected in the first trimester of pregnancy. The rearrangement joins TRBV5-1 to TRBJ2-1; possible D gene TRBD2, 6 bases. As DNA, the CDR3 is TGCGCCAGCAGCCCCGGTGTGGGGGGAACCTACAATGAGCAGTTCTTC. It yields the protein CASSPGVGGTYNEQFF.